This T cell receptor beta chain originates from a study of T cells in Graves' hyperthyroidism and ophthalmopathy. Per the germline V gene, CDR1 is SGHAT and CDR2 is FQNNGV. The CDR3 runs 15 residues. V lost 5 bases to trimming and J lost 5 bases, with 18 bases between them. Disease duration was under 3 months in the ophthalmopathy patients, who also had a Clinical Activity Score of at least 3 and a NOSPECS grade of at least 4. Patients with uncontrolled infections, other autoimmune diseases, pregnancy or lactation were excluded. Diagnostic decisions used clinical symptoms, serum thyroxine and TRAb, thyroid ultrasound and orbital computed tomography. PBMCs were collected from a roughly 9.7 ml volume of fresh peripheral blood. Researchers took RNA transcripts and amplified the TCR beta CDR3 regions from them. The primer set for the first-round RT-PCR of the TCR CDR3 was HTBI. TCRdb redid the calling of the multiplex PCR reads with MiXCR, one entry per CDR3 protein. Altogether fewer than 750,000 distinct CDR3 sequences are present, around 15% being singletons, with the ten largest covering 4% to 5.5%.

The rearrangement links TRBV11-2 to TRBJ2-5; D is possibly TRBD2 (7 bases). The sequenced sample was blood. This sequence was found in a woman in her forties with Graves' ophthalmopathy. CDR3 nucleotides: TGTGCCAGCAGCCCAGTGGGGGGGCTAGCGGAGACCCAGTACTTC. It specifies CASSPVGGLAETQYF.